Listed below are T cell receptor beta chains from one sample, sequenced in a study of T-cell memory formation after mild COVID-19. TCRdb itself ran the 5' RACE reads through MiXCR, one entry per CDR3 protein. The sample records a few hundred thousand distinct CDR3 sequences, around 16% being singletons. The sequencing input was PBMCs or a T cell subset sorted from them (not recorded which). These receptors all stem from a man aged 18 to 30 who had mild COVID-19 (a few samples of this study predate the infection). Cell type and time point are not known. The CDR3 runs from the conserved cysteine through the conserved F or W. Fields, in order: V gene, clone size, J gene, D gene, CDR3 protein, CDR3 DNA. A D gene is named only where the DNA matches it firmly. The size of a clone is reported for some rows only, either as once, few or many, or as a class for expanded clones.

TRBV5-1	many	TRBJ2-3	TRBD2	CASSLEGLAARADTQYF	TGCGCCAGCAGCTTGGAGGGACTAGCGGCGCGCGCAGATACGCAGTATTTT
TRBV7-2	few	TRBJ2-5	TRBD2	CASSQQLAGQETQYF	TGTGCCAGCAGCCAGCAACTAGCGGGGCAAGAGACCCAGTACTTC
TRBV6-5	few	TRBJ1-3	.	CASSQSRWLAGNTIYF	TGTGCCAGCAGCCAAAGTCGTTGGTTGGCTGGAAACACCATATATTTT
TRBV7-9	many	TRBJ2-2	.	CASSRKRPAGELFF	TGTGCCAGCAGCAGAAAACGACCGGCCGGGGAGCTGTTTTTT
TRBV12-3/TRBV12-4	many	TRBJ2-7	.	CASKFTSSYEQYF	TGTGCCAGCAAATTTACTAGCTCCTACGAGCAGTACTTC
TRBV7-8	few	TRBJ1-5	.	CASSLDGGGGQPQHF	TGTGCCAGCAGCTTAGACGGGGGGGGCGGACAGCCCCAGCATTTT
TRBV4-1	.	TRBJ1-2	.	CASSQEGGWGYTF	TGCGCCAGCAGCCAAGAGGGGGGCTGGGGCTACACCTTC
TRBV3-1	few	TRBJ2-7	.	CASSQERGLGYEQYF	TGTGCCAGCAGCCAAGAACGCGGACTGGGCTACGAGCAGTACTTC
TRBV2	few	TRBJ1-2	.	CASSELANYGYTF	TGTGCCAGCAGTGAATTAGCTAACTATGGCTACACCTTC
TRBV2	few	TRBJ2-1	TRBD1	CASATGGFNEQFF	TGTGCCAGCGCAACAGGGGGCTTCAATGAGCAGTTCTTC
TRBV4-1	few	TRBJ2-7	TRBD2	CASSQGPGRLASEQYF	TGCGCCAGCAGCCAAGGTCCCGGGAGGCTAGCATCCGAGCAGTACTTC
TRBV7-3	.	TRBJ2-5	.	CASSETGLETQYF	TGTGCCAGCAGCGAAACAGGGTTAGAGACCCAGTACTTC
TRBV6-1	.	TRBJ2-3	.	CAAGGTASTDTQYF	TGTGCCGCCGGTGGGACGGCTAGCACAGATACGCAGTATTTT
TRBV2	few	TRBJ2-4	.	CASSDRPGQYF	TGTGCCAGCAGTGACAGGCCCGGGCAGTACTTC
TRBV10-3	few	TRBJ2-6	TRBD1	CAIRGTGGSASGANVLTF	TGTGCCATCAGGGGGACAGGGGGTTCCGCCTCTGGGGCCAACGTCCTGACTTTC
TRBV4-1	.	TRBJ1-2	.	CASSQDRPGMRGYTF	TGCGCCAGCAGCCAAGATAGGCCTGGGATGCGTGGCTACACCTTC
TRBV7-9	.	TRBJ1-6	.	CASSSRGVLDSPLHF	TGTGCCAGCAGCTCGAGAGGGGTTTTGGATTCACCCCTCCACTTT
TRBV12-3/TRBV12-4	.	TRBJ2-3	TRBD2	CASSSGGRAGTQYF	TGTGCCAGCAGTTCCGGGGGGAGGGCAGGTACGCAGTATTTT
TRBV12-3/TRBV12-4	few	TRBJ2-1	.	CASSFKTNEQFF	TGTGCCAGCAGTTTCAAGACCAATGAGCAGTTCTTC